The sequence of this TCR beta chain was determined in a study of blood T cells in healthy people across ages. Primers used in a second PCR of roughly 6 to 12 cycles were a sample-barcoded 5' primer and a J-beta primer mix. Each CDR3 protein gets one entry after TCRdb re-called the 5' RACE reads with MiXCR. This table holds about 1.4 million distinct CDR3 sequences, roughly 60% found once. The CDR3 is made up of 15 amino acids. V trimming: 7 bases; J trimming: 5 bases; junction bases outside the gene matches: 9. Germline lookup yields CDR1 PRHDT and CDR2 FYEKMQ (reference sequence). General observations from the study: Getting older went along with TCR beta diversity per million T cells dropping roughly linearly. Fewer expanded clones and more diversity marked long-lived versus aged donors.

Peripheral blood samples of 9.5 to 10 milliliters were drawn from each donor. Isolation per sample recovered at least 6.5 million PBMCs. As for this clonotype: No antigen is known for it.

This sequence was found in a man aged 18 to 30 in good health. The sequenced sample was blood. The chain uses TRBV13 and TRBJ2-5; the match to TRBD1 covers 11 bases. This chain's CDR3 is CASNFGQGAGETQYF. CDR3 nucleotides: TGTGCCAGCAACTTCGGACAGGGGGCGGGTGAGACCCAGTACTTC.